In this sample, the clone carrying this T cell receptor (beta chain) turned up a few times. TCRdb recomputed calls from the 5' RACE reads with MiXCR, one row per CDR3 protein. The repertoire holds approximately 300,000 distinct CDR3 sequences, with over 7% as singletons. The entry originates in a study of T-cell memory formation after mild COVID-19. V lost 5 bases and J lost 7; bases outside the gene matches: 8. From germline, CDR1 is SGHTA and CDR2 FQGNSA. The CDR3 length is 15 residues. Input material: PBMCs or a T cell subset sorted from them (not recorded which). This rearrangement joins TRBV7-2 to TRBJ1-2; 12 bases map to TRBD1. The source of this sequence is a young man who had mild COVID-19 (a few samples of this study predate the infection). Cell type and time point are not known. CDR3 residues: CASSGGTGGEGGYTF. The DNA for the CDR3 is TGTGCCAGCAGCGGCGGGACAGGGGGCGAAGGTGGCTACACCTTC. Full variable domain (outside the CDR3, taken from reference TRBV7-2 and TRBJ1-2): GAGVSQSPSNKVTEKGKDVELRCDPISGHTALYWYRQSLGQGLEFLIYFQGNSAPDKSGLPSDRFSAERTGGSVSTLTIQRTQQEDSAVYLCASSGGTGGEGGYTFGSGTRLTVV.